This T cell receptor beta chain came from a study of T cell changes during pregnancy in multiple sclerosis. The ends were cut back, 3 bases at V and 6 bases at J, with 11 bases in the middle. This CDR3 contains 14 residues. The germline V gene encodes CDR1 LNHDA and CDR2 SQIVND (reference sequence). Method: immunoSEQ multiplex PCR; TCRdb's copy keeps in-frame clones and lacks some. The table shows some 87,000 clones, with approximately 94% occurring only once. The chain recombines TRBV19 with TRBJ2-2, with D perhaps TRBD2 (6 bases). The source material was CD4+ T cells from peripheral blood mononuclear cells, sampled before pregnancy. This sequence was found in a female donor with multiple sclerosis, enrolled in a pregnancy study. CDR3 bases: TGTGCCAGTAGTATGGGTAGGGAGGCCGGGGAGCTGTTTTTT. Amino acid sequence: CASSMGREAGELFF.